This T cell receptor beta chain was sequenced for a study of OX40 agonist ivuxolimab in advanced cancers. The J segment lost 5 bases and the V segment lost 5 bases, leaving 9 bases of the junction unmatched. Germline V lookup: CDR1 SEHNR, CDR2 FQNEAQ (reference sequence). This CDR3 has 16 residues. Sequenced by immunoSEQ multiplex PCR; TCRdb stores in-frame clones only, minus some. Of fewer than 100,000 clones listed, roughly 85% are singletons. The sequence derives from an adult with an advanced solid tumor such as melanoma, head and neck, liver or kidney cancer. V usage is TRBV7-9 and J usage is TRBJ2-6; TRBD1 matches at 7 bases. The input for sequencing was CD4+ or CD8+ T cells sorted from blood, taken in a trial of the OX40 agonist ivuxolimab. DNA of the CDR3: TGTGCCAGCAGCCACAGGGAAGGGGGCTGGGCCAACGTCCTGACTTTC. Translation gives CASSHREGGWANVLTF.